The 21 T cell receptor beta chains listed next were all sequenced from one sample in a study of shared clonotypes between healthy human individuals. This table comes from immunoSEQ multiplex PCR, and its TCRdb copy is limited to in-frame clones, with some not included. The sample holds around 2.1 million clones; around 95% are singletons and the top ten take roughly 0.13%. Sequencing was carried out using naive CD4+ T cells sorted from blood. The sample's subset: CD45RA+ positively selected. The receptors here all came from a man younger than 30 in good health.

The count of this clone is one. The same CDR3 also results from other DNA sequences found in this sample. This chain joins TRBV7-9 and TRBJ1-1; 8 bases line up with TRBD1. CDR1 SEHNR and CDR2 FQNEAQ come from the germline V gene (reference sequence). This CDR3 is built from 15 residues. Unmatched junction bases numbered 4, after V lost 4 bases and J lost 0 bases. CDR3 in amino acids: CASSSRQGMNTEAFF. DNA for the CDR3: TGTGCCAGCAGCTCCAGACAGGGGATGAACACTGAAGCTTTCTTT.

V gene TRBV7-2 combines with J gene TRBJ1-2, with no clear D. CDR1 and CDR2 from the germline V gene are SGHTA and FQGNSA. This CDR3 spans 13 amino acids. V gave up 2 bases and J gave up 1 base, with 5 bases separating them. The CDR3 spells CASSLYNNYGYTF. For the CDR3, the DNA is TGTGCCAGCAGCTTATATAATAACTATGGCTACACCTTC.

The genes are TRBV6-1 and TRBJ1-4, with D possibly TRBD1 on 5 matching bases. Looked up from germline, CDR1 is MNHNS and CDR2 is SASEGT. Trimming cost V 2 bases and J 4 bases, with 8 bases left between them. CDR3 length: 14 residues. In DNA form, the CDR3 reads TGTGCCAGCAGTGAAACGGGGGATAATGAAAAACTGTTTTTT. Amino acid sequence: CASSETGDNEKLFF.

The rearrangement joins TRBV5-4 to TRBJ2-1; 8 nucleotides align to TRBD2. V was pared by 4 bases and J by 0 bases, with 9 bases of the junction left unmatched. This CDR3 has 17 residues. CDR1 and CDR2 (germline): SGHNT, YYREEE (reference sequence). CDR3 coding DNA: TGTGCCAGCAGCCTCGGGCCGGGAGGGACCTCCTACAATGAGCAGTTCTTC. Its protein product is CASSLGPGGTSYNEQFF. The full variable domain, rest sourced from reference TRBV5-4 and TRBJ2-1, is ETGVTQSPTHLIKTRGQQVTLRCSSQSGHNTVSWYQQALGQGPQFIFQYYREEENGRGNFPPRFSGLQFPNYSSELNVNALELDDSALYLCASSLGPGGTSYNEQFFGPGTRLTVL.

J is TRBJ2-3 and V is TRBV5-6; 11 bases fit TRBD2. The CDR3 extends over 17 amino acids. With V trimmed by 6 bases and J by 3 bases, 12 bases remained unmatched. The germline V gene encodes CDR1 SGHDT and CDR2 YYEEEE. As DNA, the CDR3 is TGTGCCAGCATCACTCAGACACTAGCGGGAGAAACAGATACGCAGTATTTT. This gives the protein CASITQTLAGETDTQYF.

The chain has TRBV5-1 and TRBJ2-7; D tentatively reads TRBD1 or TRBD2 (5 bases each). The ends were cut back, 4 bases at V and 3 bases at J, with 14 bases in the middle. This CDR3 is built from 14 residues. Germline-derived CDR1 and CDR2 are SGHRS and YFSETQ. The CDR3, as DNA: TGCGCCAGCAGCCCCGGGACGTCTCTCTACGAGCAGTACTTC. Amino acid sequence: CASSPGTSLYEQYF. The full variable domain, rest sourced from reference TRBV5-1 and TRBJ2-7, is KAGVTQTPRYLIKTRGQQVTLSCSPISGHRSVSWYQQTPGQGLQFLFEYFSETQRNKGNFPGRFSGRQFSNSRSEMNVSTLELGDSALYLCASSPGTSLYEQYFGPGTRLTVT.

The chain has TRBV5-4 and TRBJ1-2, with D unresolved. V was pared by 5 bases and J by 3 bases, with 11 bases between. Germline V lookup: CDR1 SGHNT, CDR2 YYREEE (reference sequence). The CDR3 is made up of 13 amino acids. CDR3 protein: CASRSDGDYGYTF. CDR3 bases: TGTGCCAGCAGATCTGACGGCGACTATGGCTACACCTTC.

This chain connects TRBV28 to TRBJ2-7; TRBD1 aligns across 11 bases. CDR3 length: 14 amino acids. CDR1 and CDR2 from the germline V gene are MDHEN and SYDVKM. Germline trimming cut 6 bases from V and 4 bases from J; bases unmatched to any gene: 5. The CDR3 here is CASSQDRGPYEQYF. CDR3 DNA sequence: TGTGCCAGCAGCCAGGACAGGGGGCCTTACGAGCAGTACTTC.

The chain carries TRBV10-1 and TRBJ2-1; 14 bases are shared with TRBD2. The CDR3 has 17 amino acids. Germline V CDR1 and CDR2: WNHNN, SYGVQD (reference sequence). Trimming removed 3 bases from V and 6 bases from J; junction bases left unmatched: 7. The CDR3 coding sequence is TGCGCCAGCAGTGACCAGACTAGCGGGAGGGCCGGCAATGAGCAGTTCTTC. Protein product: CASSDQTSGRAGNEQFF.

The DNA for the CDR3 is TGTGCCATCCGGGGAGATCCAGGGCCGTATGGCTACACCTTC. Translation: CAIRGDPGPYGYTF. The chain is built from TRBV10-3 and TRBJ1-2; D might be TRBD1 (5 bases). V was pared by 8 bases and J by 5 bases, with 18 bases between. The CDR3 length is 14 residues. The germline V gene has CDR1 ENHRY and CDR2 SYGVKD.

The chain is built from TRBV11-2 and TRBJ2-7; D not certain. Germline-derived CDR1 and CDR2 are SGHAT and FQNNGV. The CDR3 has 14 amino acids. The germline V and J ends were trimmed by 5 bases and 0 bases, with 11 bases remaining between them. CDR3 sequence reads: CASSPVLSSYEQYF. The CDR3 coding sequence is TGTGCCAGCAGCCCCGTCCTGAGCTCCTACGAGCAGTACTTC. The full variable domain, its missing parts supplied by reference TRBV11-2 and TRBJ2-7, is EAGVAQSPRYKIIEKRQSVAFWCNPISGHATLYWYQQILGQGPKLLIQFQNNGVVDDSQLPKDRFSAERLKGVDSTLKIQPAKLEDSAVYLCASSPVLSSYEQYFGPGTRLTVT.

The chain is built from TRBV5-1 and TRBJ1-1; tentatively, D is TRBD1 (5 bases). This CDR3 has 12 amino acids. Per germline, CDR1 SGHRS and CDR2 YFSETQ. Trimming shortened V by 5 bases and J by 4 bases, and 9 bases separated the two germline ends. The CDR3 protein is CASRRGPTEAFF. CDR3 DNA sequence: TGCGCCAGCAGGAGGGGTCCCACTGAAGCTTTCTTT.

This chain links TRBV4-3 with TRBJ1-1; D gene unclear. The CDR3 is 15 residues long. Germline V gene sequence: CDR1 LGHNA, CDR2 YSLEER. Trimming pared 4 bases from V and 1 base from J, leaving 13 bases between. The chain's CDR3 is CASSRLGSQNTEAFF. The CDR3 nucleotides read TGCGCCAGCAGCCGACTAGGCAGCCAGAACACTGAAGCTTTCTTT.

This rearrangement joins TRBV7-3 to TRBJ2-6; TRBD1 is a possible D gene (6 bases). The germline V and J ends were trimmed by 4 bases and 4 bases, with 17 bases remaining between them. Germline-derived CDR1 and CDR2 are SGHTA and FQGTGA. The CDR3 is made up of 17 amino acids. Written as DNA, the CDR3 is TGTGCCAGCAGCTCTCCCCGGACAGCCCCGGGGGCCAACGTCCTGACTTTC. Protein product: CASSSPRTAPGANVLTF. Combining the CDR3 with reference TRBV7-3 and TRBJ2-6 gives the whole variable domain GAGVSQTPSNKVTEKGKYVELRCDPISGHTALYWYRQSLGQGPEFLIYFQGTGAADDSGLPNDRFFAVRPEGSVSTLKIQRTERGDSAVYLCASSSPRTAPGANVLTFGAGSRLTVL.

The chain carries TRBV10-3 and TRBJ2-5, with 11 bases fitting TRBD2. The V segment lost 7 bases and the J segment 7 bases; nucleotides outside the gene matches: 8. The CDR3 is 14 amino acids. Germline V gene data show CDR1 as ENHRY and CDR2 as SYGVKD. The CDR3 sequence: CAIKPGLAEGTQYF. CDR3 nucleotides: TGTGCCATCAAGCCGGGACTAGCGGAGGGGACCCAGTACTTC.

The chain couples TRBV10-3 to TRBJ1-2; TRBD1 matches at 7 bases. Germline assignment: CDR1 ENHRY and CDR2 SYGVKD. The CDR3 runs 12 residues. The V segment lost 7 bases and the J segment 6 bases; nucleotides outside the gene matches: 5. The CDR3 reads CAIKGTADGYTF. The CDR3 bases are TGTGCCATCAAGGGGACAGCCGATGGCTACACCTTC.

Turning to this clone: Other nucleotide sequences in the sample specify the same CDR3. V usage is TRBV5-4 and J usage is TRBJ2-3; D call uncertain. The CDR3 sequence is 12 residues long. V was pared by 2 bases and J by 4 bases, with 5 bases between. Germline CDR1 reads SGHNT; CDR2 reads YYREEE (reference sequence). The CDR3 reads CASSLEADTQYF. CDR3 coding DNA: TGTGCCAGCAGCTTAGAGGCAGATACGCAGTATTTT.

The chain uses TRBV5-6 and TRBJ2-1, with TRBD2 identical over 10 bases. CDR3 size: 16 residues. CDR1 is SGHDT, CDR2 YYEEEE, per germline. Trimming removed 7 bases from V and 3 bases from J; junction bases left unmatched: 10. The CDR3 reads CASFRGAGGYYNEQFF. The CDR3 DNA sequence: TGTGCCAGCTTCCGGGGAGCGGGAGGGTACTACAATGAGCAGTTCTTC.

Points on this clone: Other DNA variants within this sample encode the same CDR3. The V and J genes are TRBV7-9 and TRBJ2-5, with 12 bases fitting TRBD1. The CDR3 contains 15 residues. Looked up from germline, CDR1 is SEHNR and CDR2 is FQNEAQ (reference sequence). The trim removed 4 bases at V and 5 bases at J, leaving 5 bases unmatched. As DNA, the CDR3 is TGTGCCAGCAGCTCGGGACAGGGGGCTGGCGAGACCCAGTACTTC. This translates into CASSSGQGAGETQYF.

This clone came up once. The V call is TRBV7-2, the J call TRBJ2-4; possible D gene TRBD1, 6 bases. The length of the CDR3 is 13 residues. Germline V gene lookup returns CDR1 SGHTA and CDR2 FQGNSA. Between the trimmed V and J ends, which lost 3 bases and 11 bases, there was a span of 14 bases. Here the CDR3 reads CASSLSQGLVQYF. Here the CDR3 DNA reads TGTGCCAGCAGCTTGTCACAGGGTCTAGTTCAGTACTTC.

This chain joins TRBV5-1 and TRBJ2-5; D possibly matches TRBD1 or TRBD2 (6 bases each). V was clipped by 4 bases and J by 0 bases, with 13 bases between them. Germline loops: CDR1 SGHRS, CDR2 YFSETQ. The CDR3 is 15 residues long. The CDR3 protein is CASSPSGAYQETQYF. The CDR3 DNA reads TGCGCCAGCAGCCCGTCGGGGGCGTACCAAGAGACCCAGTACTTC.